Shown below are 22 T cell receptor beta chains from a single sample sequenced in a study of control samples from healthy donors and cancer patients. Data came from immunoSEQ multiplex PCR; TCRdb stores just in-frame clones and leaves some out. The sample includes about 150,000 clones, about 95% seen only once; the top ten take more than 13%. Input material: PBMCs. All receptors derive from a man aged 55-75 years with colorectal cancer.

The chain is built from TRBV9 and TRBJ1-1; 10 bases map to TRBD1. Germline V gene lookup returns CDR1 SGDLS and CDR2 YYNGEE. This CDR3 comprises 14 residues. The V segment lost 4 bases and the J segment 5 bases; nucleotides outside the gene matches: 5. CDR3 sequence (DNA): TGTGCCAGCAGCCCGACAGGGGGCGCGACTGAAGCTTTCTTT. This encodes CASSPTGGATEAFF.

This clone was seen once. The J gene is TRBJ2-7, the V gene TRBV30; D gene unclear. With 5 bases removed from V and 3 bases from J, the gap between germline ends came to 8 bases. The germline CDR1 and CDR2 sequences are GTSNPN and SVGIG (reference sequence). This CDR3 spans 11 amino acids. The CDR3 coding sequence is TGTGCCTGGGGGCTAAGCTACGAGCAGTACTTC. Amino acids: CAWGLSYEQYF.

The chain recombines TRBV19 with TRBJ2-2; TRBD2 agrees at 10 bases. V gave up 6 bases and J gave up 4 bases; unmatched junction bases: 11. Germline CDR1 LNHDA, CDR2 SQIVND (reference sequence). CDR3 length: 17 residues. The CDR3 region has the DNA TGTGCCAGTAGCCCGAGGAGGCTAGCGGGGGCCACCGGGGAGCTGTTTTTT. It translates to CASSPRRLAGATGELFF.

This chain uses TRBV6-5 with TRBJ1-4, with D possibly being TRBD1 (5 bases). Trimming took off 6 bases at V and 10 bases at J, with 15 bases between the two ends. Looked up from germline, CDR1 is MNHEY and CDR2 is SVGAGI. This CDR3 comprises 13 residues. This CDR3 reads CASRGPTGTKLFF. CDR3 bases: TGTGCCAGCAGGGGACCCACTGGCACAAAACTGTTTTTT.

The chain recombines TRBV4-1 with TRBJ1-4; no clear D. The V end was cut by 0 bases, the J end by 2 bases, with 10 bases between. The CDR3 is made up of 16 amino acids. From germline, CDR1 is MGHRA and CDR2 YSYEKL. The CDR3 protein is CASSQDRAGTNEKLFF. The CDR3 region has the DNA TGCGCCAGCAGCCAAGATCGGGCCGGGACTAATGAAAAACTGTTTTTT.

The chain recombines TRBV7-2 with TRBJ1-3; D unresolved. The CDR3 spans 13 residues. The ends were cut back, 1 base at V and 4 bases at J, with 5 bases in the middle. Germline CDR1 is SGHTA and CDR2 is FQGNSA. CDR3 in amino acids: CASSLVQGNTIYF. As DNA, the CDR3 is TGTGCCAGCAGCTTAGTACAGGGAAACACCATATATTTT.

The gene calls are TRBV6-4 and TRBJ2-3; D remains unclear. Germline V gene sequence: CDR1 MRHNA, CDR2 SNTAGT. The CDR3 totals 11 residues. V was cut by 4 bases and J by 2 bases, with 1 base left in between. The CDR3 bases are TGTGCCAGCAGTGTCACAGATACGCAGTATTTT. Protein sequence: CASSVTDTQYF.

The chain employs TRBV12-3 or TRBV12-4 and TRBJ1-1; D gene uncertain. V was clipped by 5 bases and J by 0 bases, with 7 bases between them. The CDR3 totals 13 residues. The CDR3 region has the DNA TGTGCCAGCAGTCCCGGGGTGAACACTGAAGCTTTCTTT. Its protein product is CASSPGVNTEAFF.

This clone was recorded once. CDR3 sequence reads: CASSLAGDTQYF. CDR3 in DNA: TGTGCCAGCAGTCTCGCGGGGGATACCCAGTACTTC. The chain carries TRBV28 and TRBJ2-5, with 7 bases aligning to TRBD2. Trimming cost V 5 bases and J 8 bases; bases outside gene matches: 5. This CDR3 spans 12 amino acids. Germline V lookup: CDR1 MDHEN, CDR2 SYDVKM.

The CDR3 sequence is CASSTGTVNTEAFF. Here the CDR3 DNA reads TGTGCCAGCAGTACCGGGACGGTGAACACTGAAGCTTTCTTT. V is TRBV6-6 and J is TRBJ1-1; possibly TRBD1 for D (5 bases). Germline V gene data show CDR1 as MNHNY and CDR2 as SVGAGI (reference sequence). This CDR3 has 14 residues. Trimming shortened V by 5 bases and J by 0 bases, and 10 bases separated the two germline ends.

This chain connects TRBV12-3 or TRBV12-4 to TRBJ1-1; D is uncertain. The V end was cut by 4 bases, the J end by 0 bases, with 3 bases between. The CDR3 is made up of 12 amino acids. DNA for the CDR3: TGTGCCAGCAGTTGGGTGAACACTGAAGCTTTCTTT. Translation: CASSWVNTEAFF.

The chain recombines TRBV7-2 with TRBJ2-3, with 8 bases lining up with TRBD1. This CDR3 has 15 amino acids. V trimming: 2 bases; J trimming: 3 bases; junction bases outside the gene matches: 4. Germline loops: CDR1 SGHTA, CDR2 FQGNSA. For the CDR3, the DNA is TGTGCCAGCAGCTTAACAGGACAGGGAACAGATACGCAGTATTTT. It codes for CASSLTGQGTDTQYF. The entire variable domain, with the rest obtained from reference TRBV7-2 and TRBJ2-3, is as follows: GAGVSQSPSNKVTEKGKDVELRCDPISGHTALYWYRQSLGQGLEFLIYFQGNSAPDKSGLPSDRFSAERTGGSVSTLTIQRTQQEDSAVYLCASSLTGQGTDTQYFGPGTRLTVL.

V usage is TRBV6-6 and J usage is TRBJ2-2; 9 bases are a match to TRBD2. Germline trimming cut 2 bases from V and 4 bases from J; bases unmatched to any gene: 2. Looked up from germline, CDR1 is MNHNY and CDR2 is SVGAGI (reference sequence). The CDR3 spans 15 residues. The CDR3 region is CASSYKTSGTGELFF. In nucleotides, the CDR3 is TGTGCCAGCAGTTACAAGACTAGCGGCACCGGGGAGCTGTTTTTT.

The V and J genes are TRBV18 and TRBJ2-7; 8 bases are a match to TRBD1. Trimming took 3 bases from V and 2 from J; bases not matched to a gene: 6. CDR3 length equals 15 residues. Germline V CDR1 and CDR2: KGHSH, LQKENI. The CDR3, as DNA: TGTGCCAGCTCACCGATGACAGGGGCGACCTACGAGCAGTACTTC. Translation: CASSPMTGATYEQYF.

J is TRBJ2-1 and V is TRBV29-1, with 9 bases that match TRBD1. Germline CDR1 and CDR2: SQVTM and ANQGSEA. This CDR3 is 14 amino acids long. V shed 0 bases, J shed 12 bases, and the junction held 9 bases outside the gene matches. The CDR3, as DNA: TGCAGCGTTGAAGATTGGACAGGGGCCGGTAGGCAGTTCTTC. Translation: CSVEDWTGAGRQFF.

The chain employs TRBV9 and TRBJ1-5, with no clear D. The CDR3 runs 16 residues. Trimming pared 0 bases from V and 0 bases from J, leaving 10 bases between. Germline loops: CDR1 SGDLS, CDR2 YYNGEE. CDR3 amino acids: CASSVGPGYSNQPQHF. The CDR3 region has the DNA TGTGCCAGCAGCGTAGGACCGGGGTATAGCAATCAGCCCCAGCATTTT.

The chain recombines TRBV2 with TRBJ2-1; 9 bases map to TRBD2. J was trimmed by 6 bases and V by 5 bases; bases with no gene match: 5. The germline V gene has CDR1 SNHLY and CDR2 FYNNEI. The CDR3 is 14 residues long. The DNA for the CDR3 is TGTGCCAGCAGTTCCGGGACTAGCTCCAATGAGCAGTTCTTC. This codes for CASSSGTSSNEQFF.

This clone was counted only a few times. This chain connects TRBV6-5 to TRBJ1-2; D call uncertain. The germline V gene encodes CDR1 MNHEY and CDR2 SVGAGI. CDR3 length equals 15 residues. Trimming stripped 5 bases from V and 0 bases from J, with 13 bases between. This chain's CDR3 is CASSQDPRPNYGYTF. CDR3 coding DNA: TGTGCCAGCAGTCAGGACCCCCGTCCTAACTATGGCTACACCTTC.

V gene TRBV18 combines with J gene TRBJ2-3; TRBD2 aligns across 9 bases. Germline V gene lookup returns CDR1 KGHSH and CDR2 LQKENI. The CDR3 loop spans 15 amino acids. Trimming cost V 5 bases and J 2 bases; bases outside gene matches: 5. The CDR3 loop is CASSSLAGTTDTQYF. The CDR3 coding sequence is TGTGCCAGCTCATCTCTAGCGGGGACCACAGATACGCAGTATTTT.

This chain joins TRBV3-1 (or the pseudogene TRBV3-2) and TRBJ1-1; D not resolved. The V end was cut by 1 base, the J end by 2 bases, with 11 bases between. Per the germline V gene, CDR1 is LGHDT and CDR2 is YNNKEL (reference sequence). This CDR3 contains 15 residues. The CDR3 here is CASSQAAGGNTEAFF. The CDR3 nucleotides read TGTGCCAGCAGCCAAGCGGCCGGCGGAAACACTGAAGCTTTCTTT.

V usage is TRBV18 and J usage is TRBJ1-4; D gene unclear. Per germline, CDR1 KGHSH and CDR2 LQKENI. This CDR3 comprises 14 residues. V dropped 3 bases and J dropped 3 bases, with 8 bases sitting between them. The CDR3 protein is CASSPNAANEKLFF. DNA of the CDR3: TGTGCCAGCTCACCGAACGCAGCTAATGAAAAACTGTTTTTT. Full variable domain (missing parts from reference TRBV18 and TRBJ1-4): NAGVMQNPRHLVRRRGQEARLRCSPMKGHSHVYWYRQLPEEGLKFMVYLQKENIIDESGMPKERFSAEFPKEGPSILRIQQVVRGDSAAYFCASSPNAANEKLFFGSGTQLSVL.

This clone appeared a few times. This CDR3 is CASSPIGQGYDGYTF. DNA for the CDR3: TGTGCCAGCTCACCAATAGGACAGGGGTACGATGGCTACACCTTC. This chain uses TRBV18 with TRBJ1-2; 9 nucleotides line up with TRBD1. There are 15 residues in the CDR3. V dropped 2 bases and J dropped 6; count of bases not matched to a gene: 7. From germline, CDR1 is KGHSH and CDR2 LQKENI.